A selection of T cell receptor beta chains follows, all from one sample in a study of blood T cell repertoires in COVID-19. Sequenced by immunoSEQ multiplex PCR; TCRdb stores in-frame clones only, minus some. Among nearly 200,000 clones listed, roughly 84% were seen once. Sequencing input: peripheral blood. The source of these receptors is a human donor in a cohort sampled during active COVID-19. The CDR3 runs from the conserved cysteine through the conserved F or W. The D gene is left open where the match is weak. The size entry is marked missing in some rows and otherwise reads once, few, many or a size class.

j_call: TRBJ2-5; v_call: TRBV5-1; clone_size: once; d_call: NA; cdr3_aa: CASSSDLGDIGTQYF; cdr3_nt: TGCGCCAGCAGCTCGGACCTAGGGGACATTGGGACCCAGTACTTC
j_call: TRBJ2-3; v_call: TRBV5-1; clone_size: NA; d_call: TRBD2; cdr3_aa: CASSRLAGEGTQYF; cdr3_nt: TGCGCCAGCAGTCGACTAGCGGGAGAGGGTACGCAGTATTTT
j_call: TRBJ2-1; v_call: TRBV3-1/TRBV3-2; clone_size: NA; d_call: NA; cdr3_aa: CASSPRGRGSSYNEQFF; cdr3_nt: TGTGCCAGCAGCCCCCGGGGGCGGGGGAGCTCCTACAATGAGCAGTTCTTC
j_call: TRBJ2-3; v_call: TRBV5-1; clone_size: NA; d_call: TRBD2; cdr3_aa: CASSLASGGGTDTQYF; cdr3_nt: TGCGCCAGCAGCTTGGCTAGCGGTGGGGGCACAGATACGCAGTATTTT
j_call: TRBJ1-1; v_call: TRBV7-3; clone_size: NA; d_call: NA; cdr3_aa: CASSTTVNTEAFF; cdr3_nt: TGTGCCAGCAGTACGACAGTGAATACTGAAGCTTTCTTT
j_call: TRBJ2-5; v_call: TRBV5-1; clone_size: NA; d_call: NA; cdr3_aa: CASSPGGGEETQYF; cdr3_nt: TGCGCCAGCAGCCCGGGGGGCGGAGAAGAGACCCAGTACTTC
j_call: TRBJ2-1; v_call: TRBV28; clone_size: NA; d_call: NA; cdr3_aa: CASALLESRREQFF; cdr3_nt: TGTGCCAGCGCTTTACTAGAATCTCGAAGGGAGCAGTTCTTC
j_call: TRBJ1-1; v_call: TRBV19; clone_size: NA; d_call: NA; cdr3_aa: CASNSIQGGTEAFF; cdr3_nt: TGTGCCAGTAATTCGATACAGGGTGGGACTGAAGCTTTCTTT
j_call: TRBJ2-3; v_call: TRBV4-1; clone_size: NA; d_call: NA; cdr3_aa: CASSQAIISTDTQYF; cdr3_nt: TGCGCCAGCAGCCAAGCTATCATTAGCACAGATACGCAGTATTTT
j_call: TRBJ2-3; v_call: TRBV6-5; clone_size: few; d_call: TRBD1; cdr3_aa: CASRRGRGDTQYF; cdr3_nt: TGTGCCAGCAGAAGGGGGCGCGGAGATACGCAGTATTTT
j_call: TRBJ2-1; v_call: TRBV10-3; clone_size: NA; d_call: TRBD2; cdr3_aa: CASTTLAGVSNEQFF; cdr3_nt: TGTGCCTCTACTACCCTAGCGGGAGTATCCAATGAGCAGTTCTTC
j_call: TRBJ2-7; v_call: TRBV27; clone_size: NA; d_call: TRBD1; cdr3_aa: CASSWGWNNRGSYEQYF; cdr3_nt: TGTGCCAGCAGTTGGGGTTGGAACAACAGGGGGTCCTACGAGCAGTACTTC
j_call: TRBJ2-3; v_call: TRBV5-4; clone_size: once; d_call: NA; cdr3_aa: CASSLSGGTDTQYF; cdr3_nt: TGTGCCAGCAGCTTGTCCGGGGGCACAGATACGCAGTATTTT
j_call: TRBJ1-2; v_call: TRBV19; clone_size: NA; d_call: NA; cdr3_aa: CASSIESTGHYGYTF; cdr3_nt: TGTGCCAGTAGTATAGAATCAACAGGGCACTATGGCTACACCTTC
j_call: TRBJ1-3; v_call: TRBV5-1; clone_size: NA; d_call: TRBD1; cdr3_aa: CASSWGQGSGNTIYF; cdr3_nt: TGCGCCAGCAGCTGGGGACAGGGTTCTGGAAACACCATATATTTT
j_call: TRBJ2-7; v_call: TRBV5-6; clone_size: NA; d_call: TRBD2; cdr3_aa: CASSLRGDYEQYF; cdr3_nt: TGTGCCAGCAGCCTACGGGGGGACTACGAGCAGTACTTC
j_call: TRBJ1-1; v_call: TRBV25-1; clone_size: NA; d_call: NA; cdr3_aa: CASSVQGFAEAFF; cdr3_nt: TGTGCCAGCAGTGTGCAGGGTTTCGCTGAAGCTTTCTTT
j_call: TRBJ2-3; v_call: TRBV20-1; clone_size: once; d_call: NA; cdr3_aa: CSASSSTDTQYF; cdr3_nt: TGCAGTGCTAGTTCGAGCACAGATACGCAGTATTTT
j_call: TRBJ2-3; v_call: TRBV9; clone_size: NA; d_call: TRBD1; cdr3_aa: CASSVVLGQGDTQYF; cdr3_nt: TGTGCCAGCAGCGTAGTTTTGGGACAGGGGGATACGCAGTATTTT
j_call: TRBJ1-1; v_call: TRBV6-1; clone_size: NA; d_call: TRBD1; cdr3_aa: CASSENRGREAFF; cdr3_nt: TGTGCCAGCAGTGAAAACAGGGGAAGGGAAGCTTTCTTT
j_call: TRBJ2-5; v_call: TRBV5-5; clone_size: NA; d_call: NA; cdr3_aa: CASSRSPGSASQETQYF; cdr3_nt: TGTGCCAGCAGCCGGTCCCCAGGGTCGGCTAGCCAAGAGACCCAGTACTTC
j_call: TRBJ2-3; v_call: TRBV3-1/TRBV3-2; clone_size: NA; d_call: TRBD2; cdr3_aa: CASSQAWAGTSGGDTQYF; cdr3_nt: TGTGCCAGCAGCCAAGCCTGGGCCGGGACTAGCGGGGGAGATACGCAGTATTTT
j_call: TRBJ1-6; v_call: TRBV19; clone_size: NA; d_call: NA; cdr3_aa: CASSITMENSPLHF; cdr3_nt: TGTGCCAGTAGTATCACTATGGAGAATTCACCCCTCCACTTT
j_call: TRBJ2-5; v_call: TRBV15; clone_size: NA; d_call: NA; cdr3_aa: CATSSSGGAQETQYF; cdr3_nt: TGTGCCACCAGCAGCTCTGGGGGGGCACAAGAGACCCAGTACTTC
j_call: TRBJ1-2; v_call: TRBV18; clone_size: NA; d_call: NA; cdr3_aa: CASSPSINSYGYTF; cdr3_nt: TGTGCCAGCTCACCATCGATAAACAGCTATGGCTACACCTTC
j_call: TRBJ2-4; v_call: TRBV7-8; clone_size: once; d_call: TRBD2; cdr3_aa: CASSLGSSGSWGNIQYF; cdr3_nt: TGTGCCAGCAGCTTAGGGTCTAGCGGGAGTTGGGGGAACATTCAGTACTTC
j_call: TRBJ1-1; v_call: TRBV7-9; clone_size: NA; d_call: NA; cdr3_aa: CASSSLGRGDTEAFF; cdr3_nt: TGTGCCAGCAGCTCCCTGGGGCGCGGGGACACTGAAGCTTTCTTT
j_call: TRBJ2-3; v_call: TRBV5-5; clone_size: NA; d_call: TRBD1; cdr3_aa: CASSPRMGQAQDTQYF; cdr3_nt: TGTGCCAGCAGCCCACGAATGGGACAGGCTCAAGATACGCAGTATTTT
j_call: TRBJ2-5; v_call: TRBV28; clone_size: NA; d_call: TRBD2; cdr3_aa: CASSFLAGGPEGRETQYF; cdr3_nt: TGTGCCAGCAGTTTCCTAGCGGGGGGGCCAGAAGGTAGAGAGACCCAGTACTTC
j_call: TRBJ1-1; v_call: TRBV2; clone_size: NA; d_call: NA; cdr3_aa: CARGKEMNTEAFF; cdr3_nt: TGTGCCAGGGGTAAGGAGATGAACACTGAAGCTTTCTTT
j_call: TRBJ1-5; v_call: TRBV11-2; clone_size: NA; d_call: TRBD1; cdr3_aa: CASSLSGQASNQPQHF; cdr3_nt: TGTGCCAGCAGCTTATCAGGACAGGCCAGCAATCAGCCCCAGCATTTT
j_call: TRBJ2-3; v_call: TRBV5-1; clone_size: NA; d_call: TRBD2; cdr3_aa: CASSLRLAGGGTDTQYF; cdr3_nt: TGCGCCAGCAGCTTGAGACTAGCGGGAGGGGGGACAGATACGCAGTATTTT
j_call: TRBJ2-7; v_call: TRBV19; clone_size: NA; d_call: TRBD2; cdr3_aa: CASSIGLAGDQYF; cdr3_nt: TGTGCCAGTAGTATAGGCCTAGCGGGAGATCAGTACTTC
j_call: TRBJ1-4; v_call: TRBV9; clone_size: NA; d_call: NA; cdr3_aa: CASSPKGGGEKLFF; cdr3_nt: TGTGCCAGCAGCCCAAAAGGTGGAGGAGAAAAACTGTTTTTT
j_call: TRBJ2-3; v_call: TRBV30; clone_size: once; d_call: TRBD2; cdr3_aa: CAWSVLAGGDTQYF; cdr3_nt: TGTGCCTGGAGTGTACTAGCGGGAGGAGATACGCAGTATTTT
j_call: TRBJ1-1; v_call: TRBV6-5; clone_size: NA; d_call: NA; cdr3_aa: CASSYPGNTEAFF; cdr3_nt: TGTGCCAGCAGTTACCCAGGGAACACTGAAGCTTTCTTT
j_call: TRBJ2-3; v_call: TRBV12-5; clone_size: NA; d_call: TRBD1; cdr3_aa: CASGLAGQGRDHGDTQYF; cdr3_nt: TGTGCTAGTGGTTTGGCCGGACAGGGGCGAGATCACGGAGATACGCAGTATTTT
j_call: TRBJ2-3; v_call: TRBV5-1; clone_size: NA; d_call: NA; cdr3_aa: CASSAGPTADTQYF; cdr3_nt: TGCGCCAGCAGCGCGGGCCCCACAGCTGATACGCAGTATTTT
j_call: TRBJ1-2; v_call: TRBV6-6; clone_size: NA; d_call: NA; cdr3_aa: CASSYPGTYGYTF; cdr3_nt: TGTGCCAGCAGTTACCCGGGAACCTATGGCTACACCTTC
j_call: TRBJ2-1; v_call: TRBV7-3; clone_size: NA; d_call: TRBD2; cdr3_aa: CASRDSTSGATNEQFF; cdr3_nt: TGTGCCAGCAGGGATTCGACTAGCGGGGCGACCAATGAGCAGTTCTTC
j_call: TRBJ1-1; v_call: TRBV5-4; clone_size: NA; d_call: NA; cdr3_aa: CASSAGGLGNTEAFF; cdr3_nt: TGTGCCAGCAGCGCGGGGGGTCTAGGGAACACTGAAGCTTTCTTT
j_call: TRBJ1-6; v_call: TRBV27; clone_size: once; d_call: TRBD1; cdr3_aa: CASSSLGQGIASPLHF; cdr3_nt: TGTGCCAGCAGCTCCTTGGGACAGGGGATAGCCTCACCCCTCCACTTT
j_call: TRBJ1-1; v_call: TRBV7-6; clone_size: NA; d_call: NA; cdr3_aa: CASSLSASREAFF; cdr3_nt: TGTGCCAGCAGCTTAAGTGCATCGAGAGAAGCTTTCTTT
j_call: TRBJ2-1; v_call: TRBV10-3; clone_size: NA; d_call: NA; cdr3_aa: CAISGSRSDEQFF; cdr3_nt: TGTGCCATCAGCGGGTCCCGGTCGGATGAGCAGTTCTTC
j_call: TRBJ2-7; v_call: TRBV7-9; clone_size: NA; d_call: TRBD2; cdr3_aa: CASTAAGGPREQYF; cdr3_nt: TGTGCCAGCACCGCAGCGGGAGGGCCTCGGGAGCAGTACTTC
j_call: TRBJ1-1; v_call: TRBV19; clone_size: once; d_call: NA; cdr3_aa: CASSIAGTGRNTEAFF; cdr3_nt: TGTGCCAGTAGTATAGCCGGGACTGGAAGAAACACTGAAGCTTTCTTT
j_call: TRBJ1-2; v_call: TRBV9; clone_size: NA; d_call: TRBD1; cdr3_aa: CASSETGAPGYTF; cdr3_nt: TGTGCCAGCAGCGAGACAGGGGCGCCCGGCTACACCTTC
j_call: TRBJ2-2; v_call: TRBV11-3; clone_size: NA; d_call: TRBD2; cdr3_aa: CASSFYGGDVGELFF; cdr3_nt: TGTGCCAGCAGCTTCTATGGGGGGGATGTCGGGGAGCTGTTTTTT